This T cell receptor (beta chain) was sequenced in a study of early T cells in non-severe SARS-CoV-2 infection. Study at large: Unsorted whole-blood RNA was sequenced in bulk, leaving chains unpaired.

Attachment of unique molecular identifiers was made to individual cDNA molecules. TCRdb called the 5' RACE reads again in MiXCR, with one record for every CDR3 protein. The table records tens of thousands of distinct CDR3 sequences, around 5% of them present only once. This clonotype was detected only a few times. Its specificity is unknown. The junction departs from the called germline gene at one end, perhaps through a read error. General study findings and limits: Matches to VDJdb favored anti-spike CD8 responses and missed private and CD4 specificities.

This CDR3 region has 11 residues. The germline gives CDR1 SGHTA, CDR2 FQGNSA. The origin of this receptor is an adult who was a healthcare worker with PCR-confirmed SARS-CoV-2 infection or an uninfected control (not recorded which). The genes are TRBV7-2 and TRBJ2-7, with 8 bases that match TRBD1. Material: whole blood. DNA of the CDR3: TGTGCCAGCAGCTACGGACAGGGACTGAACTTC. Translation gives CASSYGQGLNF.